Here is one T cell receptor beta chain with its context. Antigen unknown. This entry belongs to a study of cytomegalovirus exposure and HLA in healthy donors. The study's findings and limits: Later work associated roughly 15,000 TCR beta sequences with HLA alleles at 0.05 false discovery rate. Sequencing likely generated an artifact that appeared as a cluster of highly shared sequence variants. In a later analysis, HLA-associated beta chains showed higher expansion and lower generation probabilities than comparable chains. As a later analysis showed, a missense DCLRE1C variant was linked to trimming of TCR beta V- and J-genes.

The CDR3 sequence is 16 residues long. V shed 5 bases, J shed 3 bases, and the junction held 13 bases outside the gene matches. Germline CDR1 SGHTA, CDR2 FQGNSA. Primers for the PCR totalled 60 Vbeta and 13 Jbeta. The table came from immunoSEQ multiplex PCR; TCRdb's copy has only in-frame clones and leaves some out. The sample spans roughly 190,000 clones; the ten largest clones claim approximately 0.82%. Sequencing used PBMCs. The chain recombines TRBV7-2 with TRBJ2-7, with 7 bases aligning to TRBD1. The receptor's source is a woman between 18 and 30 years old in good health and CMV-seropositive. The DNA of the CDR3 is TGTGCCAGCAGCCACGGGACAGCCTCTTTCTTCTACGAGCAGTACTTC. This gives the protein CASSHGTASFFYEQYF.